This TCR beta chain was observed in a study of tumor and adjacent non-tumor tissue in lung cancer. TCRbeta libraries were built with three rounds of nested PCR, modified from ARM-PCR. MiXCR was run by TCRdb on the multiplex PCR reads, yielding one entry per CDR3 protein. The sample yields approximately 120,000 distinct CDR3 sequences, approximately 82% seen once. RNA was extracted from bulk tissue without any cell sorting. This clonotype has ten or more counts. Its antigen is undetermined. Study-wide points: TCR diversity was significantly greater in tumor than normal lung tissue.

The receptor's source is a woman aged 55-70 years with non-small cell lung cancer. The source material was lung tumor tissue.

The CDR3 DNA reads as TGTGCCAGCAGCCGCACGGGCACGGACAGTACGCAGTATTTT. This translates into CASSRTGTDSTQYF. The chain employs TRBV11-2 and TRBJ2-3, with a weak D call TRBD1 (6 bases). The germline gives CDR1 SGHAT, CDR2 FQNNGV. CDR3 length: 14 amino acids. With 5 bases removed from V and 8 bases from J, the gap between germline ends came to 17 bases.